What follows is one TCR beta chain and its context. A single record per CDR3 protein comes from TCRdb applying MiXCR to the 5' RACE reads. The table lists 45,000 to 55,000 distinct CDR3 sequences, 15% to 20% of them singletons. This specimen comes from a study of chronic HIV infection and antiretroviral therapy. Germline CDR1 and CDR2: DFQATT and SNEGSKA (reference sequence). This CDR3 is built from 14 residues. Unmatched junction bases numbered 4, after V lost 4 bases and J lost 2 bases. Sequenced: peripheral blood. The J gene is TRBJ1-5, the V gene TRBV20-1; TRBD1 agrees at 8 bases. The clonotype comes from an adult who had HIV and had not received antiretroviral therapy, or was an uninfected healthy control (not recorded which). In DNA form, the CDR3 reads TGCAGTGCTAAGGACAGGGAGCGCAATCAGCCCCAGCATTTT. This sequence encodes CSAKDRERNQPQHF.